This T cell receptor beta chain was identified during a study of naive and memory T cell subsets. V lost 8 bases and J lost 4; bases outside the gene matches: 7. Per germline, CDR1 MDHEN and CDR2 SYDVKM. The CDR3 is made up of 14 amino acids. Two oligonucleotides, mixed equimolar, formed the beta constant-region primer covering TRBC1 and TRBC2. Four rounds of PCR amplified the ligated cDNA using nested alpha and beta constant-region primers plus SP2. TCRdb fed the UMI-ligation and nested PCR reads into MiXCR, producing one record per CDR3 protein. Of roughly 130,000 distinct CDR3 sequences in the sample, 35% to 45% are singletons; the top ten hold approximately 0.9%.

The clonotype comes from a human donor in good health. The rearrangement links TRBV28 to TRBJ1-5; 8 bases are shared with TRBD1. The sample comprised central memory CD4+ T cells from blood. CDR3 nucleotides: TGTGCCAGCTCAGCAGGGGGCTTGAATCAGCCCCAGCATTTT. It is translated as CASSAGGLNQPQHF.